The next 32 T cell receptor beta chains were all read from a single sample in a study of tumor and adjacent non-tumor tissue in lung cancer (dated by TCRdb to 2016 to 2019). The method was multiplex PCR. Instrument used: Illumina HiSeq 2500. TCRbeta libraries were built by three rounds of nested PCR using primers (Table S4), following protocols modified from ARM-PCR. TCRdb passed the public sequencing reads through fastp at Q25 and MiXCR, retaining productive beta sequences. Duplicate CDR3 protein sequences are folded into a single record with the most common DNA and genes. Recorded for this sample are 90,000 to 100,000 distinct CDR3 sequences; 75% to 85% of them occurred a single time. 30% of the sample belongs to the ten largest clones. RNA was isolated from bulk, unsorted tissue, and RNA quality was assessed with a NanoDrop ND-1000 and an Agilent 2100. Distant non-tumor tissue taken more than 3 cm from the tumor edge was used as the normal lung sample.

The sample was distant non-tumor lung tissue. The receptors were gathered from a man aged 60 to 69 with small cell lung cancer.

The table lists this clonotype with a few counts. V usage is TRBV7-9 and J usage is TRBJ1-1, with D uncertain. The V gene's germline CDR1 is SEHNR and CDR2 FQNEAQ (reference sequence). This CDR3 spans 13 amino acids. Trimming took 3 bases from V and 1 from J, leaving 6 bases between them. DNA for the CDR3: TGTGCCAGCAGCTTGGAGACGAACACTGAAGCTTTCTTT. Its protein is CASSLETNTEAFF. The entire variable domain, with the rest obtained from reference TRBV7-9 and TRBJ1-1, is as follows: DTGVSQNPRHKITKRGQNVTFRCDPISEHNRLYWYRQTLGQGPEFLTYFQNEAQLEKSRLLSDRFSAERPKGSFSTLEIQRTEQGDSAMYLCASSLETNTEAFFGQGTRLTVV.

About this clonotype itself: The junction differs from germline at one of its ends, possibly a read error. This chain uses TRBV2 with TRBJ2-3, with 11 positions matching TRBD2. CDR1 and CDR2 (germline): SNHLY, FYNNEI. The CDR3 has 16 amino acids. CDR3 in amino acids: CVSRLLLAGVGDTQYF. CDR3 coding DNA: TGTGTCAGCAGACTCCTACTAGCGGGAGTGGGCGATACGCAGTATTTT.

Points on this clonotype: At one end the junction does not follow the germline gene, possibly because of a read error. The chain uses TRBV12-3 or TRBV12-4 and TRBJ2-3; 10 positions match TRBD2. This CDR3 is 17 amino acids long. The CDR3 DNA reads as TGTGCCAGCATTTTAGAGCATAGCGGGAGGCCGGGAGATACGCAGTATTTT. Translating it yields CASILEHSGRPGDTQYF.

This clonotype was counted a few times. The conserved phenylalanine or tryptophan is not found at the CDR3 terminus, so this likely reflects a read error. The chain combines TRBV6-6 with TRBJ2-7; D might be TRBD2 (6 bases). With 5 bases removed from V and 5 bases from J, the gap between germline ends came to 22 bases. This CDR3 is 16 amino acids long. The germline gives CDR1 MNHNY, CDR2 SVGAGI (reference sequence). CDR3 DNA sequence: TGTGCCAGCAGTGACGGAGGGACCCTCCCACTTCACGAGCAGTACGCC. Encoded protein: CASSDGGTLPLHEQYA.

This chain connects TRBV5-1 to TRBJ2-1, with D uncertain. CDR1 is SGHRS and CDR2 is YFSETQ in the germline V gene. The CDR3 totals 15 residues. Trimming removed 0 bases from V and 16 bases from J, with 23 bases in between. The CDR3 loop reads CASSLGAPEPNEYFF. CDR3 sequence (DNA): TGCGCCAGCAGCTTGGGGGCCCCGGAACCCAATGAGTATTTCTTC.

A note on this clonotype: No conserved phenylalanine or tryptophan ends this CDR3, so it is likely a read error. It is unclear where the CDR3 begins or ends on the DNA, so no DNA is shown, and the CDR3 is as TCRdb lists it. This chain joins TRBV11-2 and TRBJ2-1; the D call in the table, TRBD2, was not verified against the DNA. CDR1 SGHAT and CDR2 FQNNGV come from the germline V gene. The CDR3 is made up of 16 amino acids, end residues included. CDR3: CTSSLGLAGAYPEQVS.

Concerning this clonotype itself: Lacking the conserved final phenylalanine or tryptophan, this CDR3 likely reflects a read error. This chain links TRBV29-1 with TRBJ2-5; tentatively, D is TRBD1 (5 bases). The CDR3 length is 12 residues. Germline lookup yields CDR1 SQVTM and CDR2 ANQGSEA. The CDR3 DNA sequence: TGCAGCGTTTTTGGGGAACAGGAGACTCAGTACTTA. It is translated as CSVFGEQETQYL.

Note on this clonotype: The junction departs from the called germline gene at one end, perhaps through a read error. The chain is built from TRBV6-2 or TRBV6-3 and TRBJ2-7, with D unresolved. Germline CDR1 is MNHEY and CDR2 is SVGEGT. This CDR3 is built from 17 residues. CDR3 in amino acids: CASGYRDRASCSYEQYF. Here the CDR3 DNA reads TGTGCCAGCGGTTACCGCGATAGGGCGTCGTGTTCCTACGAGCAATACTTC.

Worth noting for this clonotype: The CDR3 carries no conserved terminal phenylalanine or tryptophan, so it likely arises from a read error. This chain uses TRBV29-1 with TRBJ2-5, with a weak D call TRBD2 (6 bases). The CDR3 consists of 14 residues. Germline CDR1 is SQVTM and CDR2 is ANQGSEA. CDR3 DNA sequence: TGTAGCGCCGGGAATGGGGGGTCGATGGAGACCCAGTACTTA. It specifies CSAGNGGSMETQYL.

This clonotype appeared once. The gene calls are TRBV20-1 and TRBJ2-7; either TRBD1 or TRBD2 may fit D (5 bases each). Trimming removed 8 bases from V and 2 bases from J, with 16 bases in between. The CDR3 runs to 13 residues. Germline V gene sequence: CDR1 DFQATT, CDR2 SNEGSKA (reference sequence). The CDR3 nucleotides read TGCAGTACTGCGACCCGGGACCCCTACGAGCAGTACTTC. Protein: CSTATRDPYEQYF.

This clonotype was detected once. At one of its ends the junction is not consistent with the germline gene, which may arise from a read error. This chain connects TRBV12-3 or TRBV12-4 to TRBJ2-2; TRBD2 aligns across 8 bases. The CDR3 has 14 residues. The CDR3 sequence: CASSPSGYTGDLFF. Written as DNA, the CDR3 is TGTGCCAGCAGTCCTAGCGGGTACACCGGGGACCTGTTTTTT.

Comment on this clonotype: Relative to the germline gene, one junction end is altered; a read error may explain this. The chain has TRBV4-2 and TRBJ2-2; 11 nucleotides line up with TRBD2. Germline CDR1 and CDR2: LGHNA and YNFKEQ. The CDR3 totals 15 residues. CDR3 coding DNA: TGTGCCAGCGAACTAGCGGGAGATGATGGAGGGGAGCCGTTTTTT. Its translation is CASELAGDDGGEPFF.

This clonotype has a handful of counts. The gene calls are TRBV5-1 and TRBJ2-2; 8 bases agree with TRBD1. Germline V lookup: CDR1 SGHRS, CDR2 YFSETQ. Unmatched junction bases numbered 13, after V lost 8 bases and J lost 7 bases. There are 15 residues in the CDR3. The DNA for the CDR3 is TGCGCCAGTACCCTGACAGGGGTCGGCATCGGGGAGCTGTTTTTT. As protein: CASTLTGVGIGELFF.

This chain joins TRBV6-5 and TRBJ1-1; D gene unclear. The CDR3 totals 15 residues. The germline V and J ends were trimmed by 10 bases and 2 bases, with 20 bases remaining between them. Germline V CDR1 and CDR2: MNHEY, SVGAGI. The CDR3 loop is CATRRNIWRNTEAFF. CDR3 nucleotides: TGTGCCACCCGCCGGAACATATGGCGCAACACTGAAGCTTTCTTT.

Concerning this clonotype: One end of the junction fails to match germline, which may point to a read error. The chain employs TRBV20-1 and TRBJ2-1; 13 bases line up with TRBD2. This CDR3 has 13 amino acids. CDR1 is DFQATT, CDR2 SNEGSKA, per germline (reference sequence). The CDR3 sequence: CSARGTSGIEQLF. CDR3 DNA: TGCAGTGCTAGGGGGACTAGCGGGATTGAGCAGCTCTTC.

Of note for this clonotype: The junction differs from germline at one of its ends, possibly a read error. The genes are TRBV29-1 and TRBJ2-5; 7 nucleotides line up with TRBD2. CDR1 is SQVTM and CDR2 is ANQGSEA in the germline V gene. The CDR3 is 17 residues long. CDR3 protein: CSIETVGSSGMYETQYF. Here the CDR3 DNA reads TGCAGCATTGAAACGGTCGGCTCGAGCGGGATGTACGAGACCCAGTACTTC.

This clonotype turned up a few times. One end of the junction varies from germline; a read error may be responsible. The genes are TRBV6-5 and TRBJ2-1; a possible D gene is TRBD2 (5 bases). The CDR3 has 15 residues. The germline gives CDR1 MNHEY, CDR2 SVGAGI. The CDR3 region is CASSYGGSRLNEQFF. As DNA, the CDR3 is TGTGCCAGTAGTTACGGAGGCTCACGATTGAATGAGCAGTTCTTC.

A word on this clonotype: Its ends do not fully match the called genes, so a read error is possible. This sequence joins TRBV29-1 and TRBJ1-1, with TRBD1 identical over 9 bases. This CDR3 region has 13 residues. Per germline, CDR1 SQVTM and CDR2 ANQGSEA. The CDR3 sequence: CSLGTGRGTEDFF. CDR3 in DNA: TGCAGCCTCGGGACAGGGAGAGGTACTGAAGATTTCTTT.

V usage is TRBV12-3 or TRBV12-4 and J usage is TRBJ2-1, with TRBD2 matching 14 bases. The J call may be incorrect, as the DNA end agrees better with TRBJ2-7. CDR3 length equals 15 residues. The CDR3 sequence is CVNSRLAGGNNEQYF. The CDR3 bases are TGTGTCAACAGTAGACTAGCGGGAGGGAACAATGAGCAGTACTTC.

This clonotype was seen once. The chain couples TRBV12-3 or TRBV12-4 to TRBJ1-5; D not resolved. V lost 3 bases and J 0 bases, leaving 18 bases between the germline ends. This CDR3 comprises 18 residues. DNA for the CDR3: TGTGCCAGCAGTTTCTCGGACGGAGGCTCGTATAGCAATCAGCCCCAGCATTTT. This codes for CASSFSDGGSYSNQPQHF.

With respect to this clonotype: This may be a read error: a much more frequent sequence differs by one nucleotide. The CDR3 loop reads CASSQGRSPLHF. The CDR3 DNA reads as TGTGCCAGCAGTCAGGGGAGGTCACCCCTCCACTTT. V and J are TRBV28 and TRBJ1-6, with D possibly matching TRBD1 (6 bases). V was pared by 5 bases and J by 10 bases, with 9 bases between. CDR1 MDHEN and CDR2 SYDVKM come from the germline V gene. This CDR3 region has 12 residues.

Regarding this clonotype: The junction departs from germline at one end; a sequencing error may be responsible. The CDR3 nucleotides are TGTGACAGGAGTGAGCCGGGGGCGTTCTACGTATTT. Protein product: CDRSEPGAFYVF. This sequence joins TRBV6-1 and TRBJ1-5; tentative D call: TRBD1 (6 bases). CDR3 length: 12 residues. Germline V gene lookup returns CDR1 MNHNS and CDR2 SASEGT.

This chain links TRBV10-1 with TRBJ2-7; D remains unclear. CDR1 is WNHNN and CDR2 is SYGVQD in the germline V gene (reference sequence). This CDR3 has 14 amino acids. The CDR3 sequence: CVSSEGWSPNEQYV. CDR3 in DNA: TGCGTCAGCAGTGAAGGATGGAGCCCTAATGAGCAGTACGTG.

The chain combines TRBV20-1 with TRBJ2-3; the D gene could be TRBD1 or TRBD2 (5 bases each). CDR1 DFQATT and CDR2 SNEGSKA come from the germline V gene (reference sequence). The CDR3 has 17 residues. Between the trimmed V and J ends, which lost 6 bases and 3 bases, there was a span of 25 bases. CDR3 sequence reads: CSAASTREAGGTDTQYF. DNA of the CDR3: TGCAGTGCAGCGAGCACGAGGGAAGCTGGGGGAACAGATACGCAGTATTTT.

On this clonotype itself: A read error may account for a junction end that differs from germline. V gene TRBV24-1 combines with J gene TRBJ2-1; D is perhaps TRBD2 (6 bases). This CDR3 contains 16 residues. The V gene's germline CDR1 is KGHDR and CDR2 SFDVKD. As DNA, the CDR3 is TGTGCCACCGGTGATTTTGGTAGCGGACTTTACAATGAGCAGTTATTC. Amino acids: CATGDFGSGLYNEQLF.

With regard to this clonotype: A much more abundant neighbour one base away suggests this may be a read error. The gene calls are TRBV30 and TRBJ2-1; 10 bases map to TRBD2. The CDR3 extends over 13 amino acids. Germline V gene sequence: CDR1 GTSNPN, CDR2 SVGIG (reference sequence). CDR3 loop: CASKREGNNEQLF. As DNA, the CDR3 is TGTGCCTCTAAGCGGGAGGGCAACAATGAGCAGTTATTC.

A word on this clonotype: Its ends do not fully match the called genes, so a read error is possible. This sequence joins TRBV6-5 and TRBJ2-7, with TRBD2 identical over 7 bases. The CDR3 length is 15 residues. The germline gives CDR1 MNHEY, CDR2 SVGAGI. The CDR3 sequence is CASRPPRAGAYDQYF. CDR3 nucleotide sequence: TGTGCGAGCAGACCCCCAAGGGCGGGAGCCTACGACCAGTACTTC.

A remark on this clonotype: One base away lies a much larger clone, so this may be a sequencing read error. The J gene is TRBJ1-4, the V gene TRBV6-6; D ambiguous. The germline V gene has CDR1 MNHNY and CDR2 SVGAGI (reference sequence). The CDR3 sequence is 12 residues long. The CDR3, as DNA: TGTACCAGCTCCAACGTCAGGGAAAAACTGTTTTTT. It encodes CTSSNVREKLFF.

Comments on this clonotype: Since a much larger clone is just one base distant, this may be a read error. The chain recombines TRBV20-1 with TRBJ2-3; 9 bases match TRBD2. The V segment lost 7 bases and the J segment 5 bases; nucleotides outside the gene matches: 13. Germline CDR1 is DFQATT and CDR2 is SNEGSKA (reference sequence). The CDR3 spans 15 residues. The CDR3 reads CSVTQSQAGGDTQYF. The CDR3 nucleotides read TGCAGTGTTACCCAGAGTCAAGCGGGAGGAGATACGCAGTATTTT.

Note on this clonotype: Mismatch with germline at one junction end may stem from a read error. V usage is TRBV29-1 and J usage is TRBJ2-3; D perhaps matches TRBD2 (6 bases). This CDR3 contains 11 residues. CDR1 is SQVTM and CDR2 is ANQGSEA in the germline V gene. The CDR3 loop is CGVAGWQTQYF. DNA of the CDR3: TGCGGCGTTGCGGGGTGGCAAACGCAGTACTTT.

With regard to this clonotype: This may arise from a read error, as a much more abundant clone is one base away. The CDR3 DNA reads TGTGCCAACAGTGAATATAGCGCCACTACGAAGGGGTACAATGAGCAGTTCTTC. This sequence encodes CANSEYSATTKGYNEQFF. The V call is TRBV25-1, the J call TRBJ2-1; D is possibly TRBD1 or TRBD2 (5 bases each). This CDR3 has 18 residues. Germline V gene data show CDR1 as MGHDK and CDR2 as SYGVNS. The entire variable domain, with the rest obtained from reference TRBV25-1 and TRBJ2-1, is as follows: EADIYQTPRYLVIGTGKKITLECSQTMGHDKMYWYQQDPGMELHLIHYSYGVNSTEKGDLSSESTVSRIRTEHFPLTLESARPSHTSQYLCANSEYSATTKGYNEQFFGPGTRLTVL.

This clonotype was found many times. This chain joins TRBV6-1 and TRBJ1-1, with D perhaps matching TRBD1 (6 bases). V was trimmed by 5 bases and J by 0 bases, leaving 10 bases between them. Germline assignment: CDR1 MNHNS and CDR2 SASEGT. This CDR3 spans 14 amino acids. The CDR3 region is CASSLGTLNTEAFF. CDR3 DNA: TGTGCCAGCAGTCTCGGGACATTGAACACTGAAGCTTTCTTT.